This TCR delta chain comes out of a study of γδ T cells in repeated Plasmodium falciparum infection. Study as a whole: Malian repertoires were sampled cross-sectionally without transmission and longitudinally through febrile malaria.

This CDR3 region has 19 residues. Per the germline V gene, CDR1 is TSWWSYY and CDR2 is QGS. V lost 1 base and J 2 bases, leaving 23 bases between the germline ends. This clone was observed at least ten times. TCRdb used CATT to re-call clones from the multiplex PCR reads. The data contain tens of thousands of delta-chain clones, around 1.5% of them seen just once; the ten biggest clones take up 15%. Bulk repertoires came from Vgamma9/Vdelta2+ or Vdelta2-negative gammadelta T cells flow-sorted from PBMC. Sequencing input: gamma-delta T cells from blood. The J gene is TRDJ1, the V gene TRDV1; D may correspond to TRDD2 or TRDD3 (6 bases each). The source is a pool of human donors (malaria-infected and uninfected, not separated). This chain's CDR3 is CALGERGLPGGLATDKLIF. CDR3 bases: TGTGCTCTTGGGGAACGCGGCCTTCCCGGGGGACTCGCTACCGATAAACTCATCTTT.